The present T cell receptor (beta chain) was sequenced within a study of blood T cell repertoires in COVID-19. Turning to the study itself: Acute and convalescent COVID-19 specimens originated in the United States, Italy and Spain.

CDR3 length: 14 residues. Trimming shortened V by 2 bases and J by 6 bases, and 14 bases separated the two germline ends. CDR1 is MNHEY and CDR2 is SVGAGI in the germline V gene. Clones were read by immunoSEQ multiplex PCR, and TCRdb kept only the in-frame ones, dropping some. The table records approximately 470,000 clones, 70% to 90% of them present only once. Sequencing used peripheral blood. This TCR came from a human donor in a cohort sampled during active COVID-19. The chain is built from TRBV6-5 and TRBJ2-7; D perhaps matches TRBD1 (5 bases). The chain's CDR3 is CASSYRQGALEQYF. The CDR3, as DNA: TGTGCCAGCAGTTACCGGCAAGGGGCCCTCGAGCAGTACTTC.